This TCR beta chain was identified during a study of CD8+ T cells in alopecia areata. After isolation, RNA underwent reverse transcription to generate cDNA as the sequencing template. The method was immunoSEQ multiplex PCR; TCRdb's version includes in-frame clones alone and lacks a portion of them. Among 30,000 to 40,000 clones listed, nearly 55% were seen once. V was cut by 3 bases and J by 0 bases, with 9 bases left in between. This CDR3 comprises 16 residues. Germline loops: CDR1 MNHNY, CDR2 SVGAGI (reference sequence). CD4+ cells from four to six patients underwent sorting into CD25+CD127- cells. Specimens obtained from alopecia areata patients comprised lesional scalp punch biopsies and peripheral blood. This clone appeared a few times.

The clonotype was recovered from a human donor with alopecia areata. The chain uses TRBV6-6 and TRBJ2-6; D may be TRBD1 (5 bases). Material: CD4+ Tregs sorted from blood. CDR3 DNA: TGTGCCAGCAGTTATCACAGGCGCTCTGGGGCCAACGTCCTGACTTTC. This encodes CASSYHRRSGANVLTF.